This record concerns one T cell receptor beta chain sequence. Its antigen is as yet unknown. TCRdb ran MiXCR on the reads and lists one entry per CDR3 protein. The table records under 350,000 distinct CDR3 sequences, about 20% of them present only once. This entry comes from a study of T cell repertoires in cytomegalovirus infection. At the level of the study: Peptides in the study included HLA-C-restricted and HLA-B-restricted CMV epitopes. Study-level results: Frequencies of public TCR beta families were cumulated, and this identified carriers of CMV plus the relevant HLA.

The V end lost 0 bases, the J end lost 4 bases, and 11 bases lay between the germline ends. The germline gives CDR1 LGHNA, CDR2 YSLEER. The CDR3 sequence is 15 residues long. This specimen consisted of cultured PBMCs, obtained from culture after CMV antigen stimulation. This sequence originates from a human donor in good health (CMV status not recorded). Some clones in this sample may be carry-over from other donors' samples. The chain links TRBV4-3 to TRBJ2-3, with D uncertain. The CDR3 region has the DNA TGCGCCAGCAGCCAAGACGAAGGTGGGGCAGATACGCAGTATTTT. Its translation is CASSQDEGGADTQYF.